This T cell receptor beta chain was recorded in a study of CDR3 diversity in severe acne. The CDR3 is 18 residues long. Germline loops: CDR1 SGDLS, CDR2 YYNGEE. After removal of 0 bases from V and 5 bases from J, the junction contained 15 bases not matched to a gene. Each CDR3 protein is one row after TCRdb ran MiXCR on the PCR reads. The profile covers roughly 100,000 distinct CDR3 sequences, with around 53% appearing a single time and approximately 13% taken by the ten largest. This chain connects TRBV9 to TRBJ2-3; TRBD2 matches 7 bases. This sequence originates from a male donor with acne. The specimen sequenced was blood. The CDR3 DNA reads as TGTGCCAGCAGCGTAGAAGACCCTCTCGCGGGAGAGGTAGATACGCAGTATTTT. This gives the protein CASSVEDPLAGEVDTQYF.